The clone carrying this TCR beta chain showed up many times. This sample is drawn from a study of metastatic and nonmetastatic thyroid tumors. Study as a whole: The study looked at repertoires side by side in blood and in tumor or nodule tissue from malignant and benign thyroid patients.

Thyroid surgery had not been preceded by any treatment in any patient. V was shortened by 4 bases and J by 2 bases, with 13 bases between the two germline ends. CDR1 is SQVTM, CDR2 ANQGSEA, per germline. The CDR3 spans 14 residues. Under the authors' procedure: Using the CDR3 differences seen across clinicopathological groups, the authors built a distant-metastasis classifier for papillary thyroid cancer, which was meant to discriminate distant-metastatic patients. TCRdb re-clonotyped the PCR reads through MiXCR. TCRdb's processing, not the study's, gives the V and J calls here. The sample lists around 17,000 clones; around 12% were seen once.

This chain connects TRBV29-1 to TRBJ2-3; TRBD1 might be the D (5 bases). Sequencing was performed on tumor tissue. This TCR was sampled from a female donor with papillary thyroid cancer or a benign thyroid nodule (not recorded which). Some clones in this sample may be carry-over from other donors' samples. Written as DNA, the CDR3 is TGCAGCGTTGTACAGGATTTTTACACAGATACGCAGTATTTT. It encodes CSVVQDFYTDTQYF.